This TCR beta chain was observed in a study of blood T cell repertoires in COVID-19. From germline, CDR1 is SEHNR and CDR2 FQNEAQ (reference sequence). This CDR3 has 16 residues. Trimming cost V 5 bases and J 3 bases, with 16 bases left between them. Sequenced by immunoSEQ multiplex PCR; TCRdb stores in-frame clones only, minus some. The sample shows around 150,000 clones, around four fifths of them seen only once. The study drew participants aged about 18 to 90 years from roughly 25 US areas. The chain couples TRBV7-9 to TRBJ1-4, with unresolved D. The sequence was collected from a man between 65 and 80 years old who had been exposed to COVID-19. Sequencing used PBMCs or T cells enriched from blood (not recorded which). For the CDR3, the DNA is TGTGCCAGCAGCCGAATGCGCGGGGTTGCTAATGAAAAACTGTTTTTT. As protein: CASSRMRGVANEKLFF. The full variable domain, rest sourced from reference TRBV7-9 and TRBJ1-4, is DTGVSQNPRHKITKRGQNVTFRCDPISEHNRLYWYRQTLGQGPEFLTYFQNEAQLEKSRLLSDRFSAERPKGSFSTLEIQRTEQGDSAMYLCASSRMRGVANEKLFFGSGTQLSVL.